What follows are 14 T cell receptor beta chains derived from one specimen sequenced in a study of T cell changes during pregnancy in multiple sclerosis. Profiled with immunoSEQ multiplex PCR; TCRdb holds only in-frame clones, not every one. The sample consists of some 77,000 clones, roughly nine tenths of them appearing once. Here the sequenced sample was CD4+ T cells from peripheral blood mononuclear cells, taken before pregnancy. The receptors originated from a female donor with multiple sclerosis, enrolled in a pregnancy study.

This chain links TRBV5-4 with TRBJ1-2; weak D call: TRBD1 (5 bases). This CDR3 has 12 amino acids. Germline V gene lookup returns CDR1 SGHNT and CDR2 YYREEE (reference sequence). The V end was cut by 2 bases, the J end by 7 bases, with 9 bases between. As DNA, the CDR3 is TGTGCCAGCAGCTTCCAGGGCGCTGGCTACACCTTC. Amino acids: CASSFQGAGYTF.

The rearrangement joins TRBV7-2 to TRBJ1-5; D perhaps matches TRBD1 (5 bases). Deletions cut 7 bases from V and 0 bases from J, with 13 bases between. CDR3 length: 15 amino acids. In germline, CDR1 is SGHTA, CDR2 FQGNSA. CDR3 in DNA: TGTGCCAGCAACACCGACAGAAGTAGCAATCAGCCCCAGCATTTT. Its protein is CASNTDRSSNQPQHF.

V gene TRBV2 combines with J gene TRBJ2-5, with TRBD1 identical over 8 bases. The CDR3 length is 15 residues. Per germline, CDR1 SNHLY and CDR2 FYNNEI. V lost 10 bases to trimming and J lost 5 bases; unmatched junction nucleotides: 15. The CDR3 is CATRRARGLGETQYF. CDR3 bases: TGTGCCACCCGTCGGGCCAGGGGGCTTGGGGAGACCCAGTACTTC.

CDR3: CASSRGGPIGGYTF. The CDR3 DNA follows: TGTGCCAGCTCTAGGGGCGGCCCTATAGGCGGCTACACCTTC. This rearrangement joins TRBV6-6 to TRBJ1-2; a weak D match, TRBD1 (5 bases). Germline CDR1 is MNHNY and CDR2 is SVGAGI (reference sequence). V was cut by 8 bases and J by 8 bases, with 21 bases left in between. The length of the CDR3 is 14 residues.

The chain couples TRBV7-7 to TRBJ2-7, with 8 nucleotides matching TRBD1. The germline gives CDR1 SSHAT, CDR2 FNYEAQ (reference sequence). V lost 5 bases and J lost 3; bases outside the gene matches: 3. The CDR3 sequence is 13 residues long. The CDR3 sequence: CASSPGQGYEQYF. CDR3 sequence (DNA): TGTGCCAGCAGCCCAGGACAGGGCTACGAGCAGTACTTC.

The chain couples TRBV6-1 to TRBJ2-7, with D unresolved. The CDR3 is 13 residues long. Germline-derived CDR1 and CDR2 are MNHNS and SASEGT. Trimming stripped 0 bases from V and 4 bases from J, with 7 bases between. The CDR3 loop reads CASSEAWSYEQYF. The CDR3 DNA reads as TGTGCCAGCAGTGAAGCGTGGAGTTACGAGCAGTACTTC.

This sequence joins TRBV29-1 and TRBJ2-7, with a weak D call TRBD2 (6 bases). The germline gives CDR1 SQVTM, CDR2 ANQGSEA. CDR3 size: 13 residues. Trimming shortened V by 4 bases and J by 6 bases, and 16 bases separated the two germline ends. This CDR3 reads CSVVRTGVSEQYF. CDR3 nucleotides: TGCAGCGTTGTCAGGACGGGGGTCTCCGAGCAGTACTTC.

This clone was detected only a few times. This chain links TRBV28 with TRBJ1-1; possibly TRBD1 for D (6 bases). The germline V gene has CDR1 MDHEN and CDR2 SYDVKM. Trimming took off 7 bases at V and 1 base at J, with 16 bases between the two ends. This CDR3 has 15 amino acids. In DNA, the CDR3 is TGTGCCAGCACTCCATCAGGGACACCGAACACTGAAGCTTTCTTT. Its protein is CASTPSGTPNTEAFF.

The CDR3 bases are TGCGCCAGCAGGCCTAGACTAGCGGACTACAATGAGCAGTTCTTC. Amino acids: CASRPRLADYNEQFF. This chain connects TRBV5-1 to TRBJ2-1; TRBD2 matches at 9 bases. CDR1 and CDR2 from the germline V gene are SGHRS and YFSETQ. Trimming cost V 5 bases and J 3 bases; bases outside gene matches: 6. The CDR3 has 15 residues.

CDR3 sequence reads: CASSSGGSTDTQYF. DNA of the CDR3: TGTGCCAGCAGCTCAGGGGGTAGTACAGATACGCAGTATTTT. The chain couples TRBV7-2 to TRBJ2-3, with TRBD1 matching 7 bases. The trim removed 4 bases at V and 3 bases at J, leaving 4 bases unmatched. From germline, CDR1 is SGHTA and CDR2 FQGNSA. CDR3 length: 14 amino acids.

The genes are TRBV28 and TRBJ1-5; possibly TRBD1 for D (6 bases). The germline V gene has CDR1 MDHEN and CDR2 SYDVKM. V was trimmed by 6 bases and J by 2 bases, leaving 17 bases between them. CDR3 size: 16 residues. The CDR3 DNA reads TGTGCCAGCAGAGTACAGGGATATGGACGCAATCAGCCCCAGCATTTT. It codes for CASRVQGYGRNQPQHF. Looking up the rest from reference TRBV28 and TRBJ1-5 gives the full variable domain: DVKVTQSSRYLVKRTGEKVFLECVQDMDHENMFWYRQDPGLGLRLIYFSYDVKMKEKGDIPEGYSVSREKKERFSLILESASTNQTSMYLCASRVQGYGRNQPQHFGDGTRLSIL.

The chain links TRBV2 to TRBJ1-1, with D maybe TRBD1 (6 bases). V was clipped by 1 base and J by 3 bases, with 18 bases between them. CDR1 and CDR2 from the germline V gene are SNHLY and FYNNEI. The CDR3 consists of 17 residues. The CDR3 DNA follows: TGTGCCAGCAGTGAAGGGCCGCCCAGGGGAGGGTACACTGAAGCTTTCTTT. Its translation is CASSEGPPRGGYTEAFF.

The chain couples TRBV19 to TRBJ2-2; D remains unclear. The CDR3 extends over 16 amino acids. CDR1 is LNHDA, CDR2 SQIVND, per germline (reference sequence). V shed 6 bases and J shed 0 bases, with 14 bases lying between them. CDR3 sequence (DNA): TGTGCCAGTAGGCTTGCAGGCGCTACGAACACCGGGGAGCTGTTTTTT. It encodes CASRLAGATNTGELFF.

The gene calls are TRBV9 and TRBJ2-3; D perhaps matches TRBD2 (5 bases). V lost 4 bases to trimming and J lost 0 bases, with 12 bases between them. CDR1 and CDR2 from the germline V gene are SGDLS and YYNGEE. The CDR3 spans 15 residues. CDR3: CASSQTGYSTDTQYF. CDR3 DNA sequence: TGTGCCAGCAGCCAGACGGGATATAGCACAGATACGCAGTATTTT.